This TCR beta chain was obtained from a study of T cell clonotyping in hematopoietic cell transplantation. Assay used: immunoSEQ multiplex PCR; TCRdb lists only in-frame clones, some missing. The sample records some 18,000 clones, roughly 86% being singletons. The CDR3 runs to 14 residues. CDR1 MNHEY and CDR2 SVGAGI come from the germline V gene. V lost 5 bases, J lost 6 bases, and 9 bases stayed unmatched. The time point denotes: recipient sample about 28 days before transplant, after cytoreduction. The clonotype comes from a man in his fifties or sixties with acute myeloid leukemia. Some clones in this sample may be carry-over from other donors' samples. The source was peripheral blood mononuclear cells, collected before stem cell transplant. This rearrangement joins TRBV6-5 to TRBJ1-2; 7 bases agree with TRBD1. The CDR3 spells CASSPPGGSDGYTF. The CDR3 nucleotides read TGTGCCAGCAGTCCTCCAGGGGGGTCGGATGGCTACACCTTC.